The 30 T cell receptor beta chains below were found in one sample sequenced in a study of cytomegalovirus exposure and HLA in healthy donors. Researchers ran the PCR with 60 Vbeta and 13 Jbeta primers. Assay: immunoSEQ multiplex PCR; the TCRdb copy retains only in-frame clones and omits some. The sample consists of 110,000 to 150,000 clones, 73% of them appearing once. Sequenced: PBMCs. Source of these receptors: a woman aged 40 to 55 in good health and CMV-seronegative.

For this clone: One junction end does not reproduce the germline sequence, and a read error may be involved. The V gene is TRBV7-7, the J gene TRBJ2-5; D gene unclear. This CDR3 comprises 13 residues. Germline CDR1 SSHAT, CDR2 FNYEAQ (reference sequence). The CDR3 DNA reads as TGTGCTAGCAGCTCATCACAGATAGAGACCCAGTACTTC. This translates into CASSSSQIETQYF.

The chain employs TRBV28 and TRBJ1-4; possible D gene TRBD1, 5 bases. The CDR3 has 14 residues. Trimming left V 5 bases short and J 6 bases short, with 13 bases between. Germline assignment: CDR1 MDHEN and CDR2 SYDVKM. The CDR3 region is CASSLRGGYEKLFF. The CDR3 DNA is TGTGCCAGCAGTCTCCGGGGGGGGTATGAAAAACTGTTTTTT.

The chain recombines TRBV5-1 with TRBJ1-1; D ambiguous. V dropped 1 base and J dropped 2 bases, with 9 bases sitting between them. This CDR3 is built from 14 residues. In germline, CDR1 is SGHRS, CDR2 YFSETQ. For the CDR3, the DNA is TGCGCCAGCAGCTTGCGGGAATTCAACACTGAAGCTTTCTTT. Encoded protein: CASSLREFNTEAFF.

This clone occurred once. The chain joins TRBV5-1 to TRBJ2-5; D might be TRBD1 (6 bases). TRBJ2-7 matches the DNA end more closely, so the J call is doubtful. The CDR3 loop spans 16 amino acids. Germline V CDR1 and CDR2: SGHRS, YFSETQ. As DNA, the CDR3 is TGCGCCAGCAGCAGGAGGTCAGGGGTCGAATCCTACGAGCAGTACTTC. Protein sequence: CASSRRSGVESYEQYF.

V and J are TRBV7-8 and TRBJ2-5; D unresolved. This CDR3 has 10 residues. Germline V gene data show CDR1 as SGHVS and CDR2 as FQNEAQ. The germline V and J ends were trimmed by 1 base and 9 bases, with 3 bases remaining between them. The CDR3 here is CASSLGPQYF. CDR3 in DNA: TGTGCCAGCAGCTTAGGGCCCCAGTACTTC.

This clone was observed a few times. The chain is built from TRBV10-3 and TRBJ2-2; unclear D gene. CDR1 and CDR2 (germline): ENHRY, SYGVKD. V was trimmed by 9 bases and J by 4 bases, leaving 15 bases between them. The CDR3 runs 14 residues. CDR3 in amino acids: CAIPPGGGTGELFF. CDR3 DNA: TGTGCCATACCCCCTGGCGGCGGCACCGGGGAGCTGTTTTTT.

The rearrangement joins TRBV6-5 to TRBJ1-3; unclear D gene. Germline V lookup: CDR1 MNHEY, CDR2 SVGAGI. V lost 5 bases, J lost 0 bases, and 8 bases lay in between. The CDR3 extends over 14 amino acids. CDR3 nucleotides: TGTGCCAGCAGTCAGTTAATCTCTGGAAACACCATATATTTT. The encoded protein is CASSQLISGNTIYF.

The DNA for the CDR3 is TGTGCCAGCAGCTTAGGTGCGGGGGGGCTTCCCGGGGAGCTGTTTTTT. The encoded protein is CASSLGAGGLPGELFF. The chain carries TRBV7-2 and TRBJ2-2, with TRBD2 identical over 9 bases. V lost 1 base, J lost 6 bases, and 6 bases stayed unmatched. The CDR3 is made up of 16 amino acids. The germline gives CDR1 SGHTA, CDR2 FQGNSA.

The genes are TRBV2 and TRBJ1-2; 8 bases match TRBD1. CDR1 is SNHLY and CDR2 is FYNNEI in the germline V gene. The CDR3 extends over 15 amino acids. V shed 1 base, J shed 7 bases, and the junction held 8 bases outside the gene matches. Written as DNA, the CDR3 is TGTGCCAGCAGTGAAGAGGCAGGGGGCGAGGTTGGCTACACCTTC. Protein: CASSEEAGGEVGYTF.

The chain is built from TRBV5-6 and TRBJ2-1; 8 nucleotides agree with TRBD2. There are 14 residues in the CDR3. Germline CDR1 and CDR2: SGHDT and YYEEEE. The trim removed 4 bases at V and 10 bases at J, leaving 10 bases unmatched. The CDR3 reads CASSQRAGAREQFF. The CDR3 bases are TGTGCCAGCAGCCAACGAGCGGGGGCGCGGGAGCAGTTCTTC.

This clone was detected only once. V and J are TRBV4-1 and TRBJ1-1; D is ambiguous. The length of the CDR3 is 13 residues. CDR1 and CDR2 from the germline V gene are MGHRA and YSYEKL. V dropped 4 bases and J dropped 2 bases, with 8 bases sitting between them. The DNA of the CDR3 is TGCGCCAGCAGCCGCGAGGTCAACACTGAAGCTTTCTTT. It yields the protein CASSREVNTEAFF.

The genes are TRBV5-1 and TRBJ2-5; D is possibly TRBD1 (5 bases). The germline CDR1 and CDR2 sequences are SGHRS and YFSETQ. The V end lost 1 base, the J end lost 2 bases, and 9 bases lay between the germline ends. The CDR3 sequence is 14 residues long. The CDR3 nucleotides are TGCGCCAGCAGCTTGCTTGGGGCACAAGAGACCCAGTACTTC. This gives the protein CASSLLGAQETQYF.

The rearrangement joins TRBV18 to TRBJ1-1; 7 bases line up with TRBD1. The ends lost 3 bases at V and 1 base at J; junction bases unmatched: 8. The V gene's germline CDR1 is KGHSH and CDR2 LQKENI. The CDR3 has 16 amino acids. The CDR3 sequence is CASSPRTGSTNTEAFF. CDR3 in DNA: TGTGCCAGCTCACCCAGGACAGGCTCGACGAACACTGAAGCTTTCTTT.

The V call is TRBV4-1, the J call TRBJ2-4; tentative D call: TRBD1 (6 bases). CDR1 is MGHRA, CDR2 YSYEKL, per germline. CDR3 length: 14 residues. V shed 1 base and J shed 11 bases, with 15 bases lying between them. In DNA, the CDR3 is TGCGCCAGCAGCCAAGGACCTGCACAGGGTTTTCAGTACTTC. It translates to CASSQGPAQGFQYF.

The CDR3 DNA follows: TGCGCCAGCAGTAAAAGCTTTGCGACAGCTCAAGAGACCCAGTACTTC. Translating it yields CASSKSFATAQETQYF. The chain has TRBV5-1 and TRBJ2-5, with D maybe TRBD1 (5 bases). Trimming removed 5 bases at V and 2 bases at J, with 19 bases between. The CDR3 spans 16 residues. The germline CDR1 and CDR2 sequences are SGHRS and YFSETQ.

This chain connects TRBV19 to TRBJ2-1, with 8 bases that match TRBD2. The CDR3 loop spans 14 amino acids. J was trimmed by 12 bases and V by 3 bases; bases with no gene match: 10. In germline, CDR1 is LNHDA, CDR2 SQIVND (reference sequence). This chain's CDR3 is CASSIRGGQNTQFF. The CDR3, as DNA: TGTGCCAGTAGTATCCGGGGGGGCCAGAATACGCAGTTCTTC.

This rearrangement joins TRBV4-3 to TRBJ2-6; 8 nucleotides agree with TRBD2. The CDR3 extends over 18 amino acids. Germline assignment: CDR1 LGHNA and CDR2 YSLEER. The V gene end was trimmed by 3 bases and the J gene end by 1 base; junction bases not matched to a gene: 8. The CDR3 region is CASSQAPSGLSGANVLTF. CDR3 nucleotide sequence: TGCGCCAGCAGCCAGGCTCCTAGCGGGCTATCTGGGGCCAACGTCCTGACTTTC.

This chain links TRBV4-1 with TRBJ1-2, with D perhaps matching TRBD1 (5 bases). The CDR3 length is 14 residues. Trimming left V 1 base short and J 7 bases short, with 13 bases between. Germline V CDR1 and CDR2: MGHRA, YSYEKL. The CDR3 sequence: CASSQGSQGGGYTF. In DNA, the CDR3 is TGCGCCAGCAGCCAAGGATCGCAGGGCGGTGGCTACACCTTC.

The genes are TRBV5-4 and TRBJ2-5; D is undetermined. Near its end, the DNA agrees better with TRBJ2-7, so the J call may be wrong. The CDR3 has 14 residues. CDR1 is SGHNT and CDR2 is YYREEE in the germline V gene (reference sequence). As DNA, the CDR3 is TGTGCCAGCAGCTTGGACAGTCAAACCTACGAGCAGTACTTC. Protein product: CASSLDSQTYEQYF.

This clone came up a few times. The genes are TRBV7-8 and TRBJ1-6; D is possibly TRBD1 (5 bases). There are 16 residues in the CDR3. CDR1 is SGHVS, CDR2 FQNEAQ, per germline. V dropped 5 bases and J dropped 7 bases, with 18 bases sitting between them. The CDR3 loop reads CASSINQGGLNSPLHF. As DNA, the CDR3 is TGTGCCAGCAGCATTAACCAGGGCGGATTGAATTCACCCCTCCACTTT. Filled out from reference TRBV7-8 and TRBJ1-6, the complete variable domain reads GAGVSQSPRYKVAKRGQDVALRCDPISGHVSLFWYQQALGQGPEFLTYFQNEAQLDKSGLPSDRFFAERPEGSVSTLKIQRTQQEDSAVYLCASSINQGGLNSPLHFGNGTRLTVT.

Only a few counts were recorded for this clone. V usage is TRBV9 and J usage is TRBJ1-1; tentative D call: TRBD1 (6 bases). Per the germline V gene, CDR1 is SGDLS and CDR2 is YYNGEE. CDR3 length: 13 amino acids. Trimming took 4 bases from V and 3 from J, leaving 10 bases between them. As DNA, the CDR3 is TGTGCCAGCAGCTCCGGACAGCACACTGAAGCTTTCTTT. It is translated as CASSSGQHTEAFF. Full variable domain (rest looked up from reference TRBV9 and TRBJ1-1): DSGVTQTPKHLITATGQRVTLRCSPRSGDLSVYWYQQSLDQGLQFLIQYYNGEERAKGNILERFSAQQFPDLHSELNLSSLELGDSALYFCASSSGQHTEAFFGQGTRLTVV.

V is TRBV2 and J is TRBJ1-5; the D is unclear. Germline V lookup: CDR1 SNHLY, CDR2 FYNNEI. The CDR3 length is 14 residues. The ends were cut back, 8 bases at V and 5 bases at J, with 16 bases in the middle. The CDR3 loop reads CASRVARRDQPQHF. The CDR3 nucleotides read TGTGCCAGCCGAGTGGCTAGGCGTGATCAGCCCCAGCATTTT.

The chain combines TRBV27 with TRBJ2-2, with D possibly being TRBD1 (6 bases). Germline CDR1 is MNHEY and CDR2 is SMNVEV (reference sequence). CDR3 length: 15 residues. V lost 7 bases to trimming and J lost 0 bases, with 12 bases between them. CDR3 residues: CASKLKGANTGELFF. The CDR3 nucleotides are TGTGCCAGCAAGCTTAAGGGGGCGAACACCGGGGAGCTGTTTTTT.

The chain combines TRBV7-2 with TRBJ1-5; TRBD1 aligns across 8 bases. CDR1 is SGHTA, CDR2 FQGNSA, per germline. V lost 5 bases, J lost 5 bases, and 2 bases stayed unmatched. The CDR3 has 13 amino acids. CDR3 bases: TGTGCCAGCAGCCAGGGGGCTGATCAGCCCCAGCATTTT. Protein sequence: CASSQGADQPQHF.

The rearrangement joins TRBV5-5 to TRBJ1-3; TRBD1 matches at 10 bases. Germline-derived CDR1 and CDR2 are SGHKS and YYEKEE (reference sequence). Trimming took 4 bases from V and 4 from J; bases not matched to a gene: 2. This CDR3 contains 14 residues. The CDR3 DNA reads TGTGCCAGCAGCGGGACAGGGGTCGGAAACACCATATATTTT. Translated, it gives CASSGTGVGNTIYF.

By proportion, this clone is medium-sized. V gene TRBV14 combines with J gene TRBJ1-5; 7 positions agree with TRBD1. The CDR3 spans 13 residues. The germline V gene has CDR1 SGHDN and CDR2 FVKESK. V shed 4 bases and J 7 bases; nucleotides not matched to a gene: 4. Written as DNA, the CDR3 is TGTGCCAGCAGCCGTGGACAGGCGCAGCCCCAGCATTTT. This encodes CASSRGQAQPQHF. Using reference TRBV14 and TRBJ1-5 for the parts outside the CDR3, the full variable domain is EAGVTQFPSHSVIEKGQTVTLRCDPISGHDNLYWYRRVMGKEIKFLLHFVKESKQDESGMPNNRFLAERTGGTYSTLKVQPAELEDSGVYFCASSRGQAQPQHFGDGTRLSIL.

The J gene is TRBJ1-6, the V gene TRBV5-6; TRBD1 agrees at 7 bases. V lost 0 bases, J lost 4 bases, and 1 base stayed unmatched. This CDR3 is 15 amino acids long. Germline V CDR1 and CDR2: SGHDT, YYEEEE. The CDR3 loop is CASSLAGGYNSPLHF. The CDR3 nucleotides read TGTGCCAGCAGCTTGGCAGGGGGTTATAATTCACCCCTCCACTTT.

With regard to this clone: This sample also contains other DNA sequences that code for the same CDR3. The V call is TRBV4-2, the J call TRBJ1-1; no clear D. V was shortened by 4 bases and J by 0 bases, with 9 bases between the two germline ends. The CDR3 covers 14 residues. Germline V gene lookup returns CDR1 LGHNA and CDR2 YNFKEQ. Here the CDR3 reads CASSREQLNTEAFF. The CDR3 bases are TGTGCCAGCAGCCGCGAACAGCTGAACACTGAAGCTTTCTTT.

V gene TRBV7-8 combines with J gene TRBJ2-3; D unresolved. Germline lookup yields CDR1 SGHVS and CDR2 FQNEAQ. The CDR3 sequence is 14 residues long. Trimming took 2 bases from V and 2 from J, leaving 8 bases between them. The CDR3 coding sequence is TGTGCCAGCAGCTTAAGATCCTACACAGATACGCAGTATTTT. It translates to CASSLRSYTDTQYF.

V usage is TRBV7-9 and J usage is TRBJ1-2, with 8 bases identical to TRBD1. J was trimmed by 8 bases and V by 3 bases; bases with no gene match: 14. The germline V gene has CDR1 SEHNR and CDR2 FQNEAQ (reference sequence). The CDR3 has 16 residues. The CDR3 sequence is CASSLLILGTGYGYTF. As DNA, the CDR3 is TGTGCCAGCAGCTTGCTAATCTTAGGGACAGGCTACGGCTACACCTTC. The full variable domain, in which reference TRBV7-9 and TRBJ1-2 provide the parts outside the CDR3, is DTGVSQNPRHKITKRGQNVTFRCDPISEHNRLYWYRQTLGQGPEFLTYFQNEAQLEKSRLLSDRFSAERPKGSFSTLEIQRTEQGDSAMYLCASSLLILGTGYGYTFGSGTRLTVV.